This T cell receptor beta chain was profiled in a study of T cells in Graves' hyperthyroidism and ophthalmopathy (dated by TCRdb to between 2018 and 2020). Concerning the study at large: Peripheral blood was collected at initial diagnosis, before any treatment. In roughly six Graves' hyperthyroidism patients, the study also compared T-cell repertoires from thyroid tissue with T-cell repertoires from blood. The paper reports TCR Vbeta CDR3 sequencing of 140 or so peripheral blood samples: approximately 41 ophthalmopathy, under 80 hyperthyroidism and around 17 progressor patients. For training and testing, the 100 or so patients in the discovery cohort were randomly divided in a 7:3 ratio. To identify TCR V-J signatures that set the groups apart, the researchers used a discovery cohort of more than 95 patients, made up of 40 to 45 with Graves' ophthalmopathy and 57 with stable Graves' hyperthyroidism. An independent validation cohort of about 19 hyperthyroidism patients and about 16 patients who later progressed to ophthalmopathy tested prospective prediction of ophthalmopathy. Following sampling, methimazole starting at 30 mg daily was given to hyperthyroidism patients, and high-dose intravenous methylprednisolone was given to ophthalmopathy patients. General findings and caveats noted by the study authors: A 13 V-J signature model separated ophthalmopathy from stable hyperthyroidism, with around 88% sensitivity and approximately 81% specificity in cross-validation and 80%/75% in testing. Most expanded thyroid clonotypes (frequency above 0.001) were also detected in blood, a finding suggesting that blood repertoires may reflect thyroid immune responses. In validation, the model predicted progression to ophthalmopathy a median of around six months before onset, with about 70% sensitivity and about 72% specificity. No statistical method was used to fix the sample size in advance, and group allocation was not hidden from the investigators.

The TCR beta CDR3 regions were amplified from RNA transcripts. The first round of RT-PCR for the TCR CDR3 was performed with the HTBI primer set and the Qiagen OneStep RT-PCR kit. Libraries were constructed in a second round of multiplex PCR, after which size selection and purification were performed. Sequencing of the libraries was done on an Illumina HiSeq2000 using paired-end 100 bp reads. In the original analysis: SOAPnuke was used to process the raw data, removing reads that contained adapters or uncalled bases, had a mean Phred below 15, or lacked an exact match to the constant primer or identifier. COPE v1.2.5 was used to merge high-quality paired reads, and clonotypes were defined as unique nucleotide sequences. MiTCR v1.1 was used to align the clonotypes against IMGT TRBV, TRBD and TRBJ reference segments. The analysis was restricted to V-J combinations with a frequency above 0.0001, which together covered about 99% of the repertoires. A TCS score was defined as the ratio of F50 (clonal expansion) to E x V (chaos), with BLOSUM62-based TCRdist applied between CDR3 peptides within each V-J. Welch's t-statistics and random forest reduced approximately 520 V-J features to 13, which were used in a naive Bayes classifier (R e1071). Using fastp at Q25 and MiXCR, TCRdb reprocessed the public reads and kept productive beta chains. Identical CDR3 protein sequences are pooled into one entry, listed with their most common genes and DNA. The V and J calls here are based on TCRdb, not the publication. The sample data list approximately 600,000 distinct CDR3 sequences, and 13% to 15% of these were observed just once. The ten largest clonotypes hold roughly 7.1% of the sample.

Ophthalmopathy patients had moderately to severely active disease, Clinical Activity Score of at least 3, NOSPECS grade of at least 4, and duration under 3 months. Exclusion was applied to patients with uncontrolled infections, other autoimmune diseases, pregnancy or lactation. Diagnoses were based on clinical symptoms, serum thyroxine and TRAb, thyroid ultrasound and orbital computed tomography. Ficoll-Paque density gradient centrifugation was used to isolate PBMCs from around 10 ml of fresh peripheral blood. Total RNA was extracted with Trizol reagent, and quality was checked on an Agilent 2100 Bioanalyzer. V is cut by 3 bases and J by 7 bases, and the space between the germline ends is 21 bases. Counted from cysteine to phenylalanine, this CDR3 has 16 amino acids. CDR3 DNA is the only sequence kept; it has 48 bases, read in frame from the first base. This clonotype was seen many times. No antigen is known for it. No much larger clone exists at a distance of one base, and base qualities are not known.

The chain is assembled from TRBV12-3 or TRBV12-4 and TRBJ1-2; TRBD1 is a weak D gene call, 5 bases matching. The TCR comes from a woman in her late teens or twenties with Graves' ophthalmopathy. The specimen sequenced was blood. CDR3 loop: CASSLGFTGAAGGYTF. Read as DNA, the sequence is TGTGCCAGCAGTTTGGGGTTCACTGGGGCAGCCGGTGGCTACACCTTC.